The 25 T cell receptor beta chains below were found in one sample sequenced in a study of blood T cell repertoires in COVID-19. Profiled with immunoSEQ multiplex PCR; TCRdb holds only in-frame clones, not every one. The data contain 200,000 to 250,000 clones, under 90% of them singletons. The sequenced sample consisted of peripheral blood. The receptor set was obtained from an older man with acute or convalescent COVID-19.

This clone was recorded once. This chain connects TRBV5-1 to TRBJ1-5; D remains ambiguous. Germline V gene lookup returns CDR1 SGHRS and CDR2 YFSETQ. V lost 2 bases and J 9 bases, leaving 12 bases between the germline ends. The CDR3 is 13 residues long. The CDR3, as DNA: TGCGCCAGCAGCTTCGGGCCCGCGGGGCCCCAGCATTTT. This codes for CASSFGPAGPQHF.

The chain combines TRBV10-3 with TRBJ2-5; a possible D gene is TRBD1 (6 bases). The CDR3 has 13 residues. Germline loops: CDR1 ENHRY, CDR2 SYGVKD. Deletions cut 7 bases from V and 5 bases from J, with 14 bases between. CDR3 protein: CAINFDRTETQYF. The DNA for the CDR3 is TGTGCCATCAATTTCGACAGGACGGAGACCCAGTACTTC.

Details on this clone: Its ends do not fully match the called genes, so a read error is possible. This rearrangement joins TRBV30 to TRBJ1-3, with D possibly matching TRBD1 (6 bases). Germline V gives CDR1 GTSNPN, CDR2 SVGIG (reference sequence). The length of the CDR3 is 15 residues. CDR3 amino acids: CAWSQRGALGSTIYF. Written as DNA, the CDR3 is TGTGCCTGGAGTCAACGGGGGGCCCTTGGAAGCACCATATATTTT.

There are a few counts of this clone. The chain recombines TRBV4-1 with TRBJ1-1, with D possibly being TRBD1 (5 bases). Trimming removed 3 bases at V and 6 bases at J, with 23 bases between. The length of the CDR3 is 17 residues. Germline CDR1 MGHRA, CDR2 YSYEKL. Written as DNA, the CDR3 is TGCGCCAGCAGCCATCAAATCGGCAGGGCCAAGCGATCTGAAGCTTTCTTT. Its protein is CASSHQIGRAKRSEAFF.

The chain uses TRBV24-1 and TRBJ1-5, with D possibly TRBD1 on 5 matching bases. The ends were cut back, 7 bases at V and 2 bases at J, with 11 bases in the middle. In germline, CDR1 is KGHDR, CDR2 SFDVKD. The CDR3 length is 14 residues. The CDR3 spells CATSPTGGNQPQHF. Here the CDR3 DNA reads TGTGCCACCAGCCCGACGGGGGGCAATCAGCCCCAGCATTTT.

This chain links TRBV7-9 with TRBJ2-3; 8 nucleotides match TRBD2. This CDR3 spans 15 amino acids. Germline CDR1 SEHNR, CDR2 FQNEAQ (reference sequence). The V segment lost 3 bases and the J segment 1 base; nucleotides outside the gene matches: 3. The CDR3 coding sequence is TGTGCCAGCAGCTTTGGAGCGGGGGGCACAGATACGCAGTATTTT. Its protein is CASSFGAGGTDTQYF.

This chain connects TRBV19 to TRBJ2-7; tentative D call: TRBD2 (6 bases). CDR1 is LNHDA and CDR2 is SQIVND in the germline V gene (reference sequence). The V gene lost 5 bases and the J gene lost 0 bases, with 29 bases spanning the gap. This CDR3 is built from 20 residues. The DNA of the CDR3 is TGTGCCAGTAGTTCCCGACCTGGTCCAGAGCTCGGGAGAACCTCCTACGAGCAGTACTTC. The encoded protein is CASSSRPGPELGRTSYEQYF.

The CDR3 DNA follows: TGTGCCAGTAGTCCCAACATTCTCGATCTGCTGTTTTTT. Its protein product is CASSPNILDLLFF. The rearrangement links TRBV19 to TRBJ1-4; the D is unclear. This CDR3 is built from 13 residues. Germline values: CDR1 LNHDA, CDR2 SQIVND (reference sequence). Trimming took 5 bases from V and 14 from J, leaving 18 bases between them.

This chain links TRBV5-1 with TRBJ2-5; TRBD2 matches 9 bases. Germline V gene sequence: CDR1 SGHRS, CDR2 YFSETQ. This CDR3 is 15 amino acids long. V lost 4 bases, J lost 5 bases, and 9 bases stayed unmatched. The CDR3 sequence is CASSLSGRGMETQYF. Written as DNA, the CDR3 is TGCGCCAGCAGCCTTAGCGGGAGAGGTATGGAGACCCAGTACTTC.

V is TRBV18 and J is TRBJ1-1; the D gene is possibly TRBD1 (6 bases). The V end lost 1 base, the J end lost 3 bases, and 9 bases lay between the germline ends. CDR1 KGHSH and CDR2 LQKENI come from the germline V gene. CDR3 size: 14 residues. The CDR3 nucleotides read TGTGCCAGCTCACCACGGGACATAGACACTGAAGCTTTCTTT. Protein: CASSPRDIDTEAFF.

The V gene is TRBV7-9, the J gene TRBJ1-6; 10 bases map to TRBD1. The CDR3 runs to 16 residues. The V gene's germline CDR1 is SEHNR and CDR2 FQNEAQ (reference sequence). V lost 5 bases, J lost 6 bases, and 7 bases stayed unmatched. CDR3 residues: CASSPGTGVFNSPLHF. CDR3 nucleotide sequence: TGTGCCAGCAGCCCGGGGACAGGGGTGTTTAATTCACCCCTCCACTTT.

V and J are TRBV18 and TRBJ2-5; TRBD1 agrees at 8 bases. The CDR3 totals 16 residues. J gave up 5 bases and V 4 bases, and 12 bases lay outside the gene matches. CDR1 is KGHSH and CDR2 is LQKENI in the germline V gene. The CDR3 bases are TGTGCCAGCTCACGTCAATCAGGGGGCCATAAGGAGACCCAGTACTTC. Amino acid sequence: CASSRQSGGHKETQYF.

The rearrangement links TRBV18 to TRBJ2-7; possibly TRBD2 for D (5 bases). The CDR3 spans 15 residues. CDR1 is KGHSH and CDR2 is LQKENI in the germline V gene. V was pared by 3 bases and J by 6 bases, with 18 bases between. The CDR3 DNA reads TGTGCCAGCTCACCTCTTGGTGGGTCTCGGGGCGAGCAGTACTTC. Encoded protein: CASSPLGGSRGEQYF.

The chain employs TRBV6-4 and TRBJ2-7, with 7 bases identical to TRBD2. V was clipped by 2 bases and J by 5 bases; unmatched bases: 6. The CDR3 is made up of 14 amino acids. CDR1 and CDR2 (germline): MRHNA, SNTAGT. The CDR3 here is CASSDRGGSHEQYV. Written as DNA, the CDR3 is TGTGCCAGCAGTGACAGGGGCGGGAGCCACGAGCAGTACGTC.

The chain employs TRBV29-1 and TRBJ2-3; D call uncertain. V lost 5 bases, J lost 2 bases, and 8 bases lay in between. This CDR3 has 12 amino acids. Germline V gives CDR1 SQVTM, CDR2 ANQGSEA. Here the CDR3 DNA reads TGCAGCGTTAATACTCACACAGATACGCAGTATTTT. Residues: CSVNTHTDTQYF.

This chain connects TRBV6-5 to TRBJ2-7; TRBD1 matches at 7 bases. This CDR3 has 15 residues. Trimming cost V 0 bases and J 2 bases; bases outside gene matches: 4. Germline V gene sequence: CDR1 MNHEY, CDR2 SVGAGI. The CDR3 bases are TGTGCCAGCAGTTACTCTGACAGGGCGGCCTACGAGCAGTACTTC. The encoded protein is CASSYSDRAAYEQYF.

This chain connects TRBV3-1 (or the pseudogene TRBV3-2) to TRBJ2-5; tentatively, D is TRBD2 (6 bases). V was trimmed by 2 bases and J by 2 bases, leaving 12 bases between them. The germline V gene has CDR1 LGHDT and CDR2 YNNKEL (reference sequence). The CDR3 contains 15 residues. CDR3 sequence reads: CASSQPLARQETQYF. DNA of the CDR3: TGTGCCAGCAGCCAACCGCTAGCGAGACAAGAGACCCAGTACTTC.

The rearrangement links TRBV3-1 (or the pseudogene TRBV3-2) to TRBJ2-5; 8 nucleotides agree with TRBD2. V shed 8 bases and J 4 bases; nucleotides not matched to a gene: 3. The CDR3 contains 12 residues. The germline V gene encodes CDR1 LGHDT and CDR2 YNNKEL (reference sequence). This CDR3 is CASSLAGETQYF. The CDR3 bases are TGTGCCAGCTCCCTAGCGGGAGAGACCCAGTACTTC.

The chain carries TRBV28 and TRBJ2-3; TRBD1 matches at 9 bases. This CDR3 has 14 residues. With 3 bases clipped from V and 7 bases from J, the junction kept 5 bases outside the gene matches. CDR1 is MDHEN, CDR2 SYDVKM, per germline. Here the CDR3 reads CASSLGQGPNTQYF. The CDR3 DNA is TGTGCCAGCAGTTTGGGACAGGGCCCGAATACGCAGTATTTT.

V is TRBV11-3 and J is TRBJ2-2, with D unclear. The CDR3 contains 14 residues. V lost 2 bases and J 3 bases, leaving 7 bases between the germline ends. Germline V gene data show CDR1 as SGHNT and CDR2 as YENEEA. CDR3 sequence reads: CASSLSQDTGELFF. The CDR3, as DNA: TGTGCCAGCAGCTTAAGCCAGGACACCGGGGAGCTGTTTTTT.

The V and J genes are TRBV30 and TRBJ2-4, with a possible D match to TRBD1 (5 bases). Germline lookup yields CDR1 GTSNPN and CDR2 SVGIG (reference sequence). CDR3 size: 15 residues. V was trimmed by 2 bases and J by 0 bases, leaving 11 bases between them. This chain's CDR3 is CAWSKGILAKNIQYF. CDR3 DNA sequence: TGTGCCTGGAGTAAGGGGATACTAGCCAAAAACATTCAGTACTTC.

CDR3 protein: CATSARTGDNYGYTF. For the CDR3, the DNA is TGTGCCACCAGTGCCCGGACAGGAGATAACTATGGCTACACCTTC. The chain uses TRBV24-1 and TRBJ1-2; 7 bases are shared with TRBD1. The J segment lost 1 base and the V segment lost 5 bases, leaving 6 bases of the junction unmatched. The length of the CDR3 is 15 residues. Germline lookup yields CDR1 KGHDR and CDR2 SFDVKD.

This clone was counted once. The chain employs TRBV5-1 and TRBJ1-2; TRBD1 matches 9 bases. The CDR3 has 15 residues. From germline, CDR1 is SGHRS and CDR2 YFSETQ. The trim removed 0 bases at V and 7 bases at J, leaving 7 bases unmatched. Here the CDR3 DNA reads TGCGCCAGCAGCTTGGGGGACAGGGTGCAGAGTGGCTACACCTTC. The encoded protein is CASSLGDRVQSGYTF.

This chain links TRBV9 with TRBJ2-5; D possibly corresponds to TRBD2 (5 bases). Trimming removed 4 bases from V and 7 bases from J, with 14 bases in between. The CDR3 has 13 residues. Per the germline V gene, CDR1 is SGDLS and CDR2 is YYNGEE. The CDR3 coding sequence is TGTGCCAGCAGCCCGGTAGATGCGGGGACCCAGTACTTC. This encodes CASSPVDAGTQYF.

The rearrangement uses TRBV7-8 and TRBJ1-4, with TRBD1 identical over 9 bases. The CDR3 is made up of 17 amino acids. The germline V gene has CDR1 SGHVS and CDR2 FQNEAQ. Unmatched junction bases numbered 14, after V lost 4 bases and J lost 8 bases. Written as DNA, the CDR3 is TGTGCCAGCAGCTCCTCGCCGGGACAGGGTGGGGGAGAAAAACTGTTTTTT. It is translated as CASSSSPGQGGGEKLFF.